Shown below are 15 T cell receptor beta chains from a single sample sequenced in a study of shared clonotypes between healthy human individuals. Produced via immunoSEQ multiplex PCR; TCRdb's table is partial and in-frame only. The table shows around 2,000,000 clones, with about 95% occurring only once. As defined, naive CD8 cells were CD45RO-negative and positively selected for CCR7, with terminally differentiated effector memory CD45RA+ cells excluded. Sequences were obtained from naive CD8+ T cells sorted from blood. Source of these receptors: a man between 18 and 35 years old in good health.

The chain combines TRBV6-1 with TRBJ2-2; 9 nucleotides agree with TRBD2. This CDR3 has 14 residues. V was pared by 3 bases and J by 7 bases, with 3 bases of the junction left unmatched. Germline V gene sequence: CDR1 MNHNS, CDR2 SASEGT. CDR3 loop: CASSDKREVGELFF. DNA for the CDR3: TGTGCCAGCAGTGACAAGCGGGAGGTCGGGGAGCTGTTTTTT.

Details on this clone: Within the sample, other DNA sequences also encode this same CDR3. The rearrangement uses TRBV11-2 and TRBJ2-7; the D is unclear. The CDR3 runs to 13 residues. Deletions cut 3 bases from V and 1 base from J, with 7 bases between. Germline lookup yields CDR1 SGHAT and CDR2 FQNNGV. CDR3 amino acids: CASSFGESYEQYF. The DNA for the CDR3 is TGTGCCAGCAGCTTCGGAGAGTCCTACGAGCAGTACTTC. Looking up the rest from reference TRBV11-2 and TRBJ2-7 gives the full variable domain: EAGVAQSPRYKIIEKRQSVAFWCNPISGHATLYWYQQILGQGPKLLIQFQNNGVVDDSQLPKDRFSAERLKGVDSTLKIQPAKLEDSAVYLCASSFGESYEQYFGPGTRLTVT.

For the CDR3, the DNA is TGCGCCAGCAGCTTGGCGGCGGGGCGCCTAGATACGCAGTATTTT. It encodes CASSLAAGRLDTQYF. The V call is TRBV5-1, the J call TRBJ2-3; D might be TRBD2 (6 bases). V was clipped by 0 bases and J by 5 bases, with 13 bases between them. Germline CDR1 is SGHRS and CDR2 is YFSETQ. The CDR3 consists of 15 residues.

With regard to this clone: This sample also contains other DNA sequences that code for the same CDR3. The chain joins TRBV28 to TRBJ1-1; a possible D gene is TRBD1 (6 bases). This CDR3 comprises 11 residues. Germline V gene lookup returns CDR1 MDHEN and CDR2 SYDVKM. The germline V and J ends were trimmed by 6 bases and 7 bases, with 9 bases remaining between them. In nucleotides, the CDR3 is TGTGCCAGCAGCCTAGGGGGTGAAGCTTTCTTT. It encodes CASSLGGEAFF.

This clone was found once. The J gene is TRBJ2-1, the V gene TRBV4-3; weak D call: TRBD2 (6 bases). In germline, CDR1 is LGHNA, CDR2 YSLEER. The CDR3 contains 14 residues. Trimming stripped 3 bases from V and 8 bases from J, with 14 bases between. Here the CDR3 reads CASSQLGEADEQFF. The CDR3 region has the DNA TGCGCCAGCAGCCAGTTGGGGGAGGCGGATGAGCAGTTCTTC.

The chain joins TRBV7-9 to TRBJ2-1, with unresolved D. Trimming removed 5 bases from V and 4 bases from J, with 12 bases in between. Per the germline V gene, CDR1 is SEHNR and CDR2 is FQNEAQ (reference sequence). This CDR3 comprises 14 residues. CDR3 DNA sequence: TGTGCCAGCAGCATCGGACCTCAATACAATGAGCAGTTCTTC. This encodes CASSIGPQYNEQFF.

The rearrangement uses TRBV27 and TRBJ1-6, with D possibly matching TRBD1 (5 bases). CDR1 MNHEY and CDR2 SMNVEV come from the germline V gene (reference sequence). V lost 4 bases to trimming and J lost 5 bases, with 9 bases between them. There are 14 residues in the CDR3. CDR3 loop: CASSWGTDNSPLHF. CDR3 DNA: TGTGCCAGCAGTTGGGGGACGGATAATTCACCCCTCCACTTT.

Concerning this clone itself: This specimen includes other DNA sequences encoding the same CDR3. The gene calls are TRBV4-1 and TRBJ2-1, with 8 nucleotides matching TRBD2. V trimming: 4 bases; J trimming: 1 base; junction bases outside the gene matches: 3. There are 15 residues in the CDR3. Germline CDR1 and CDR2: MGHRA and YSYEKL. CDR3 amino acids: CASSPSGGSYNEQFF. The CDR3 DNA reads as TGCGCCAGCAGCCCAAGCGGGGGTTCCTACAATGAGCAGTTCTTC.

DNA of the CDR3: TGTGCCAGCAGCTTGGTTGGTGGACAGGGGGCAGACAGCTACACCTTC. Protein: CASSLVGGQGADSYTF. The chain is built from TRBV5-6 and TRBJ1-2; 11 nucleotides match TRBD1. This CDR3 has 16 residues. The germline V gene has CDR1 SGHDT and CDR2 YYEEEE. The V segment lost 0 bases and the J segment 9 bases; nucleotides outside the gene matches: 10. Combining the CDR3 with reference TRBV5-6 and TRBJ1-2 gives the whole variable domain DAGVTQSPTHLIKTRGQQVTLRCSPKSGHDTVSWYQQALGQGPQFIFQYYEEEERQRGNFPDRFSGHQFPNYSSELNVNALLLGDSALYLCASSLVGGQGADSYTFGSGTRLTVV.

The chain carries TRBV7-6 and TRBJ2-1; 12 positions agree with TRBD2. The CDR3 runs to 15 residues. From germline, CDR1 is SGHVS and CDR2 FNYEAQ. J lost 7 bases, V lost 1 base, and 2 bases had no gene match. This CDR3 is CASSLDGLAGNEQFF. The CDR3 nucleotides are TGTGCCAGCAGCTTAGACGGACTAGCGGGGAATGAGCAGTTCTTC.

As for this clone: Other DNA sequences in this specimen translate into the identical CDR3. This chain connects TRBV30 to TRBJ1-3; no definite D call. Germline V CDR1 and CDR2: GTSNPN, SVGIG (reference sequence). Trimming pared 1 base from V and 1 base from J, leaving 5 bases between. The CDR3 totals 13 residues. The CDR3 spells CAWSEGSGNTIYF. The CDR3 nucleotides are TGTGCCTGGAGTGAAGGGTCTGGAAACACCATATATTTT.

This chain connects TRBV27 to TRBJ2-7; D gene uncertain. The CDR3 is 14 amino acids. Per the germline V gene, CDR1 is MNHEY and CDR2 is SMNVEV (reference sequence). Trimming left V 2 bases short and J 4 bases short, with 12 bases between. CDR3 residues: CASSLRGSVYEQYF. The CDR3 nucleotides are TGTGCCAGCAGTTTAAGAGGTTCGGTTTACGAGCAGTACTTC.

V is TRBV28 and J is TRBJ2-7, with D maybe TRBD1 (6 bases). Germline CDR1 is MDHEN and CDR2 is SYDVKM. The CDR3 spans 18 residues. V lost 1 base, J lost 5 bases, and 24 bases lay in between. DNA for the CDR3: TGTGCCAGCAGTTTATACCCCCCGGTAGAGGGGGAAGAAAACGAGCAGTACTTC. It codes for CASSLYPPVEGEENEQYF.

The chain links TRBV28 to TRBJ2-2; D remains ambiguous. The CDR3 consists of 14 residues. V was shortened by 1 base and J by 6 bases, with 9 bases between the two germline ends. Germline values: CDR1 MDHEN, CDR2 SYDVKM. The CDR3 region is CASSLSGVSGELFF. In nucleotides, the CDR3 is TGTGCCAGCAGTTTATCTGGAGTATCCGGGGAGCTGTTTTTT.

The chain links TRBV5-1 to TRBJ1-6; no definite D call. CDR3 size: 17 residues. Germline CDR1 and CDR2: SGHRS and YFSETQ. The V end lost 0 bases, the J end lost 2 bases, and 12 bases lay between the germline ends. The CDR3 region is CASSLGPEPTYNSPLHF. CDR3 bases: TGCGCCAGCAGCTTGGGGCCGGAGCCCACCTATAATTCACCCCTCCACTTT.